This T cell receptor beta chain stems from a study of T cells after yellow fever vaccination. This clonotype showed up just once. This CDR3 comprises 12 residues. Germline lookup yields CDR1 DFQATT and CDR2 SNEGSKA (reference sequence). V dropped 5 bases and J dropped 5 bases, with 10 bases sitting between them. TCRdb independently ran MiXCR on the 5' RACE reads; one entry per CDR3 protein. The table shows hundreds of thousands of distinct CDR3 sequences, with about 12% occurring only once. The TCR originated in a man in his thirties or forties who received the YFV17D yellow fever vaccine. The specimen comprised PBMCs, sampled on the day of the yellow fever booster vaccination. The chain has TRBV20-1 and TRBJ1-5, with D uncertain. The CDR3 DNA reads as TGCAGTGCTGTAACCAGCGATCAGCCCCAGCATTTT. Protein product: CSAVTSDQPQHF.